These T cell receptor beta chains were read from a single sample in a study of blood T cell repertoires in COVID-19. The data were produced by immunoSEQ multiplex PCR, yet TCRdb's version contains in-frame clones alone and is incomplete. The sample gives about 400,000 clones, roughly 91% of which show up once; 1.5% to 2% is in the top ten. Sequenced: PBMCs or T cells enriched from blood (not recorded which). These receptors all come from a woman between 25 and 40 years old who had recovered from COVID-19. Both conserved end residues are part of each CDR3.

length,V,CDR3
15,TRBV18,CASSVSGSPSYEQYF
14,TRBV7-2,CASTPGRFGYGYTF
11,TRBV25-1,CASSERFEQYF
15,TRBV18,CASSPRQGKNTEAFF
14,TRBV5-6,CASSSGGQVYGYTF
13,TRBV7-9,CASSLYSGYEQYF
15,TRBV27,CASSSIAGNTGELFF
13,TRBV11-3,CASSSGGDSPLHF
13,TRBV7-9,CASSLGPQSPLHF
15,TRBV19,CASSPQGAAKNIQYF
15,TRBV7-2,CASSTRQGASYGYTF
12,TRBV5-4,CASSPRPTEAFF
14,TRBV18,CASSSTGASYEQYF
14,TRBV28,CASSLQGTHQPQHF
15,TRBV6-5,CASSWGGISYNEQFF
15,TRBV6-5,CASSYRVYGGYGYTF
16,TRBV28,CASSPQGTGHNYGYTF
18,TRBV4-1,CASSQDISFDSSSYEQYF
15,TRBV4-1,CASSQEGTGTGELFF
16,TRBV19,CASSLLAGAAKNIQYF
13,TRBV12-3/TRBV12-4,CASRLTGRGALHF
22,TRBV11-3,CASSSDAPVGQGRIPTNEKLFF
14,TRBV5-4,CASSGGLAGETQYF